The rows below give T cell receptor beta chains drawn from one sample of a study of cytomegalovirus exposure and HLA in healthy donors. Repertoires were generated with immunoSEQ multiplex PCR, while TCRdb's copy carries only in-frame clones and drops some. Of fewer than 200,000 clones in the sample, approximately 88% are singletons; the top ten hold 0.85%. Material: PBMCs. The receptors here all came from a woman aged 30 to 39 in good health and CMV-seronegative. The CDR3 runs from the conserved cysteine through the conserved F or W. D genes are given only for firm matches. Not all rows give a size; the values are once, few, many and, for expanded clones, a class.

J,D,V,size,length,CDR3,DNA
TRBJ2-7,TRBD2,TRBV28,.,14,CASRLTSETYEQYF,TGTGCCAGCAGGTTGACTAGCGAAACCTACGAGCAGTACTTC
TRBJ1-4,.,TRBV6-1,.,15,CASTRTRVSDEKLFF,TGTGCCAGCACCCGAACGCGGGTGTCGGATGAAAAACTGTTTTTT
TRBJ1-5,.,TRBV21-1,.,21,CASSKTLKQADRLYSNQPQHF,TGTGCCAGCAGCAAAACGCTAAAACAGGCTGACAGGCTTTATAGCAATCAGCCCCAGCATTTT
TRBJ2-7,.,TRBV19,.,14,CASSIQGGVDEQYF,TGTGCCAGTAGTATCCAGGGTGGAGTGGACGAGCAGTACTTC
TRBJ2-5,.,TRBV4-1,few,17,CASSQEIPLTVQETQYF,TGCGCCAGCAGCCAAGAAATTCCCCTGACAGTCCAAGAGACCCAGTACTTC
TRBJ2-7,.,TRBV23-1,.,12,CASTSVRYEQYF,TGCGCCAGCACCTCGGTTCGCTACGAGCAGTACTTC
TRBJ1-2,TRBD1,TRBV29-1,.,17,CSVEVPSRDRAVRGYTF,TGCAGCGTTGAAGTCCCGTCCCGGGACAGGGCGGTACGTGGCTACACCTTC
TRBJ1-1,TRBD1,TRBV6-6,.,14,CASALQGAITEAFF,TGTGCCAGCGCCTTACAGGGGGCGATCACTGAAGCTTTCTTT
TRBJ2-1,.,TRBV6-6,.,13,CASSSRGNNEQFF,TGTGCCAGCAGTTCCCGGGGGAATAATGAGCAGTTCTTC
TRBJ2-3,TRBD2,TRBV29-1,.,16,CTLLGLAGGGSDTQYF,TGCACCCTTTTGGGGCTAGCGGGAGGGGGCAGCGATACGCAGTATTTT
TRBJ1-1,TRBD1,TRBV15,.,16,CATSRAGGQGATEAFF,TGTGCCACCAGCAGAGCCGGGGGACAGGGGGCCACTGAAGCTTTCTTT
TRBJ2-7,.,TRBV27,.,15,CASSLSAGYTYEQYF,TGTGCCAGCAGTTTATCTGCGGGATATACTTACGAGCAGTACTTC
TRBJ2-2,.,TRBV2,.,15,CASREQGTNTGEPFF,TGTGCCAGCAGGGAGCAGGGGACCAACACCGGGGAGCCGTTTTTT
TRBJ2-1,TRBD2,TRBV5-6,.,15,CASSASGTAYNEQFF,TGTGCCAGCAGCGCTAGCGGGACAGCCTACAATGAGCAGTTCTTC
TRBJ2-1,TRBD1,TRBV7-9,few,15,CASSLAQGLHNEQFF,TGTGCCAGCAGCTTAGCACAGGGGCTCCACAATGAGCAGTTCTTC
TRBJ1-1,.,TRBV14,.,16,CASSPATGQMNTEAFF,TGTGCCAGCAGCCCAGCTACAGGACAGATGAACACTGAAGCTTTCTTT
TRBJ2-3,TRBD2,TRBV4-3,.,15,CASSQGAGGGDTQYF,TGCGCCAGCAGCCAAGGAGCGGGGGGCGGGGATACGCAGTATTTT
TRBJ1-2,TRBD1,TRBV9,.,17,CASSVVGRGTGGLGYTF,TGTGCCAGCAGCGTAGTAGGGAGGGGGACAGGAGGATTGGGCTACACCTTC
TRBJ2-7,.,TRBV25-1,few,16,CASSPTPGDSFYEQYF,TGTGCCAGCAGCCCAACCCCCGGGGACTCCTTCTACGAGCAGTACTTC